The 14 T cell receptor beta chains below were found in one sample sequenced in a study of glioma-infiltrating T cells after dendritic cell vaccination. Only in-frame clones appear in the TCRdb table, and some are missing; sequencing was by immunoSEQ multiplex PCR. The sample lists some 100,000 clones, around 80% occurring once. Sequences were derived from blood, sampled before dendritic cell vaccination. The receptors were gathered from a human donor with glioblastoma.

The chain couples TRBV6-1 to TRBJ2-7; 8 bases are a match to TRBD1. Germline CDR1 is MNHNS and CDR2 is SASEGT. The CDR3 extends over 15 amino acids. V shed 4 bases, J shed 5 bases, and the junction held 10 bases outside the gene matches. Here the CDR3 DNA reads TGTGCCAGCAGTGCTGGGCAGGGGGCTAGTAACGAGCAGTACTTC. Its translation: CASSAGQGASNEQYF.

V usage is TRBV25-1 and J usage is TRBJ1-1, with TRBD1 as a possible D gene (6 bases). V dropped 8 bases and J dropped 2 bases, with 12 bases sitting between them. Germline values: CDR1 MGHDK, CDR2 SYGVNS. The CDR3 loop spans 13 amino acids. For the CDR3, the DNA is TGTGCCAGCCGAGACAGGTTAAACACTGAAGCTTTCTTT. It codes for CASRDRLNTEAFF.

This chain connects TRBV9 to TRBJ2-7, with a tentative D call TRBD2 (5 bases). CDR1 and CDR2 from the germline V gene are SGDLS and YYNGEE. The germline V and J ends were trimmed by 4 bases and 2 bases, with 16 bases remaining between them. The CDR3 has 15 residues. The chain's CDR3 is CASSSGLPGTYEQYF. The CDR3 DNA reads TGTGCCAGCAGCTCCGGACTTCCCGGTACCTACGAGCAGTACTTC.

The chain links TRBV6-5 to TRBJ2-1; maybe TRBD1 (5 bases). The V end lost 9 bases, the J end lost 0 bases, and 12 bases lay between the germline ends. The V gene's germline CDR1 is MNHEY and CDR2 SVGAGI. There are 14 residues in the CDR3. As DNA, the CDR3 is TGTGCCAGGACTTATGACAGCTCCTACAATGAGCAGTTCTTC. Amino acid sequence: CARTYDSSYNEQFF.

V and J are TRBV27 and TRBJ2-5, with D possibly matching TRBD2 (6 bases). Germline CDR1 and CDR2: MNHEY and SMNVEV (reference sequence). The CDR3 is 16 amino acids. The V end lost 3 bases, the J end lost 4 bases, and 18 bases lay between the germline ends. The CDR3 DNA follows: TGTGCCAGCAGTTTGTACGGTGGGAGGTGGAGAGAGACCCAGTACTTC. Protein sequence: CASSLYGGRWRETQYF.

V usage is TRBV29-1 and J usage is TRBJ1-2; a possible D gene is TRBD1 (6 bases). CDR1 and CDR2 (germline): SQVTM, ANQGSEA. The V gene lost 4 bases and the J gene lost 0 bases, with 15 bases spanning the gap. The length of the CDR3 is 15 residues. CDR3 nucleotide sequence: TGCAGCGTTGGAAACCCTACAGGGACTAACTATGGCTACACCTTC. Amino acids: CSVGNPTGTNYGYTF.

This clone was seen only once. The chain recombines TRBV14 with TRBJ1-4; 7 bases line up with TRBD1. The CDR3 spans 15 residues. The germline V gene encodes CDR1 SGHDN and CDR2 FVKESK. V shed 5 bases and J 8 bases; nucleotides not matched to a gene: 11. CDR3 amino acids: CASSSRQGLGEKLFF. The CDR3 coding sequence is TGTGCCAGCAGCTCCCGACAGGGTCTAGGGGAAAAACTGTTTTTT.

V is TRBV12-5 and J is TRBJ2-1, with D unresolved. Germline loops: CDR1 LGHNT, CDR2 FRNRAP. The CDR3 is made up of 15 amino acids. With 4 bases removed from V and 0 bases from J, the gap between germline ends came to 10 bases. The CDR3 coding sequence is TGTGCTAGTGGTTCCCAGGTGGGCTCCTACAATGAGCAGTTCTTC. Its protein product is CASGSQVGSYNEQFF.

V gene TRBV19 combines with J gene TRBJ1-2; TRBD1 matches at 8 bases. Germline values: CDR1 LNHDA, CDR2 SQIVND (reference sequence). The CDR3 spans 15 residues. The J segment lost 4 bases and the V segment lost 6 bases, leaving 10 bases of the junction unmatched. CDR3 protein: CASRRPGQVSYGYTF. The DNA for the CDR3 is TGTGCCAGTAGAAGACCGGGACAGGTATCCTATGGCTACACCTTC.

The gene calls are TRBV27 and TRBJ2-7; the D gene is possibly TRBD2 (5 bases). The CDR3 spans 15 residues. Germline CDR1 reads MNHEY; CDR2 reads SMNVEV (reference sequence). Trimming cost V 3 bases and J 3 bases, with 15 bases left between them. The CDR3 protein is CASSFSGFSSYEQYF. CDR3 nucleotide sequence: TGTGCCAGCAGTTTTTCGGGATTCAGCAGCTACGAGCAGTACTTC.

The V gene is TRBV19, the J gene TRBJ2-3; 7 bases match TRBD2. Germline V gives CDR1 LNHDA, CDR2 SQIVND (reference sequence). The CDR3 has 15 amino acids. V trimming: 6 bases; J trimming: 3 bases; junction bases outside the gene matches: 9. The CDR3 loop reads CASSRVRGVTDTQYF. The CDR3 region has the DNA TGTGCCAGTAGCCGCGTACGGGGGGTTACAGATACGCAGTATTTT.

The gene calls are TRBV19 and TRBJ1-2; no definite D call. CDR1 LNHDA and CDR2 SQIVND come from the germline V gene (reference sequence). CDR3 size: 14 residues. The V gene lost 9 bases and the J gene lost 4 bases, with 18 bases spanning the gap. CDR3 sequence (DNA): TGTGCCAGCCGGGAAACAGTGATACCCTATGGCTACACCTTC. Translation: CASRETVIPYGYTF.

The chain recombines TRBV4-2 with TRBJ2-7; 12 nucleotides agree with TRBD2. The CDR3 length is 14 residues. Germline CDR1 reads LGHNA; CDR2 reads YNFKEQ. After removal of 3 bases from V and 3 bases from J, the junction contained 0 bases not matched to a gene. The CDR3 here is CASSQTSGSYEQYF. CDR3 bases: TGTGCCAGCAGCCAGACTAGCGGGAGCTACGAGCAGTACTTC.

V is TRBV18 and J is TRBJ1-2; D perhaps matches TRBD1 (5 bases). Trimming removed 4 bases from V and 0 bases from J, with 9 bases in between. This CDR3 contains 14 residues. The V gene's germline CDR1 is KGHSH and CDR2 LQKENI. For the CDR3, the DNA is TGTGCCAGCTCACAGGGGCGACCTAACTATGGCTACACCTTC. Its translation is CASSQGRPNYGYTF.